Sequencing of this T cell receptor (beta chain) was carried out in a study of cytomegalovirus exposure and HLA in healthy donors. Study observations and caveats: Immune exposure was documented only through CMV serostatus. Most observed TCR sequences were rare, whereas some public TCRs were detected in many donors.

Trimming cost V 4 bases and J 7 bases, with 17 bases left between them. CDR3 length: 16 residues. The germline V gene encodes CDR1 MGHRA and CDR2 YSYEKL. Remarks on this clone: Antigen unknown.

PCR employed 60 Vbeta and 13 Jbeta primers. Produced via immunoSEQ multiplex PCR; TCRdb's table is partial and in-frame only. The repertoire consists of fewer than 120,000 clones, with roughly four fifths occurring once and the leading ten covering approximately 1.3%. The sample was PBMCs. The TCR was taken from a woman aged 30 to 39 in good health and CMV-seronegative. This chain connects TRBV4-1 to TRBJ1-6; the D gene is possibly TRBD1 (6 bases). The CDR3 spells CASSRPMGTSNSPLHF. In DNA, the CDR3 is TGCGCCAGCAGCCGGCCTATGGGGACATCGAATTCACCCCTCCACTTT.